This TCR beta chain was identified in a study of CD8+CD57+ T cells in acquired aplastic anemia. This clonotype appeared many times. The ends were cut back, 7 bases at V and 7 bases at J, with 18 bases in the middle. The CDR3 covers 14 residues. Germline lookup yields CDR1 SGHNT and CDR2 YYREEE (reference sequence). The patients chosen for sequencing had shown expansion of CD8+CD57+ cells (detected by flow cytometry). Genomic DNA templated the TCR beta VDJ and CDR3 profiling. TCRdb itself ran the reads through MiXCR, one entry per CDR3 protein. The sample holds about 180,000 distinct CDR3 sequences, nearly 65% seen once.

This TCR was recovered from a human donor with aplastic anemia. The sample comprised sorted CD4+, CD8+, or CD8+CD57+ T cells (not recorded which) from PBMCs. The genes are TRBV5-4 and TRBJ2-1, with D tentatively TRBD1 or TRBD2 (6 bases each). CDR3 sequence (DNA): TGTGCCAGCCTCTTCTGGGGGGCTGGGAATGAGCAGTTCTTC. Its translation: CASLFWGAGNEQFF.